The 3 T cell receptor beta chains presented below share a single source sample, sequenced in a study of blood T cell repertoires in COVID-19. Clones were read by immunoSEQ multiplex PCR, and TCRdb kept only the in-frame ones, dropping some. This sample has under 60,000 clones, with approximately 90% found just once. Sequencing was performed on peripheral blood. The origin of the receptors is a middle-aged man with acute or convalescent COVID-19.

J is TRBJ2-6 and V is TRBV24-1; 9 bases match TRBD1. The CDR3 consists of 17 residues. The junction had 6 bases not matched to a gene; V was cut back by 6 bases and J by 1 base. Germline CDR1 KGHDR, CDR2 SFDVKD. The CDR3 coding sequence is TGTGCCACCAGTCGGGACAGGGCGCATTCTGGGGCCAACGTCCTGACTTTC. Amino acid sequence: CATSRDRAHSGANVLTF.

The chain recombines TRBV9 with TRBJ2-2; 11 bases line up with TRBD2. The CDR3 consists of 18 residues. Per the germline V gene, CDR1 is SGDLS and CDR2 is YYNGEE. The V gene end was trimmed by 0 bases and the J gene end by 4 bases; junction bases not matched to a gene: 8. CDR3 nucleotide sequence: TGTGCCAGCAGCGTAGGCCCACTAGCGGGAGAACGCACCGGGGAGCTGTTTTTT. This encodes CASSVGPLAGERTGELFF.

This clone was seen once. The chain combines TRBV3-1 (or the pseudogene TRBV3-2) with TRBJ2-1, with 11 bases that match TRBD2. V lost 1 base, J lost 12 bases, and 2 bases stayed unmatched. The CDR3 spans 13 residues. The V gene's germline CDR1 is LGHDT and CDR2 YNNKEL (reference sequence). The CDR3 nucleotides are TGTGCCAGCAGCCAAGTAGCGGGAGGGCGGCAGTTCTTC. It yields the protein CASSQVAGGRQFF.